This T cell receptor beta chain stems from a study of shared clonotypes between healthy human individuals. The CDR3 consists of 15 residues. V gave up 5 bases and J gave up 1 base, with 14 bases separating them. Germline V lookup: CDR1 SGHAT, CDR2 FQNNGV. As regards this clone: Its specificity is unknown.

Naive-designated CD8 cells lacked CD45RO, were positively enriched for CCR7, and omitted terminally differentiated effector memory CD45RA+ cells. Adult donors, all healthy and HIV-negative, had no recent acute infections or vaccinations. Sorted-subset replicate PCR reactions were performed with 200 ng DNA, corresponding to roughly 31,000 T cell genomes. The repertoire was sequenced with immunoSEQ multiplex PCR; TCRdb's copy has only in-frame clones and lacks some. The sample carries about 2.1 million clones, approximately 94% recorded once. Study-level results: It was the non-shared clonotypes that had lower generation probabilities than clonotypes shared by all four donors.

The specimen was naive CD8+ T cells from PBMCs. The chain links TRBV11-2 to TRBJ1-1; D call uncertain. The sequence was collected from a man between 18 and 29 years old in good health. Some clones in this sample may be carry-over from other donors' samples. The CDR3 here is CASSTLSSRNTEAFF. Written as DNA, the CDR3 is TGTGCCAGCAGCACCCTAAGTAGTAGGAACACTGAAGCTTTCTTT. Full variable domain (rest looked up from reference TRBV11-2 and TRBJ1-1): EAGVAQSPRYKIIEKRQSVAFWCNPISGHATLYWYQQILGQGPKLLIQFQNNGVVDDSQLPKDRFSAERLKGVDSTLKIQPAKLEDSAVYLCASSTLSSRNTEAFFGQGTRLTVV.